This T cell receptor beta chain emerged from a study of T-cell memory formation after mild COVID-19. The study, taken as a whole, reports: That cross-reactive memory joined was suggested by some responding clones appearing in pre-infection memory.

V was cut by 5 bases and J by 4 bases, with 12 bases left in between. In germline, CDR1 is SGHTA, CDR2 FQGNSA. This CDR3 comprises 14 residues. Of note for this clonotype: Its specificity is not known.

Each CDR3 protein is one row after TCRdb ran MiXCR on the 5' RACE reads. Of roughly 400,000 distinct CDR3 sequences in the sample, roughly 18% were seen once. This TCR was sampled from a man younger than 35 who had mild COVID-19 (a few samples of this study predate the infection). Cell type and time point are not known. Sequences were obtained from PBMCs or a T cell subset sorted from them (not recorded which). The V gene is TRBV7-2, the J gene TRBJ1-3; the D is unclear. CDR3 residues: CASSVRVSGNTIYF. As DNA, the CDR3 is TGTGCCAGCAGCGTAAGGGTCTCAGGAAACACCATATATTTT. The full variable domain, completed using reference TRBV7-2 and TRBJ1-3, is GAGVSQSPSNKVTEKGKDVELRCDPISGHTALYWYRQSLGQGLEFLIYFQGNSAPDKSGLPSDRFSAERTGGSVSTLTIQRTQQEDSAVYLCASSVRVSGNTIYFGEGSWLTVV.